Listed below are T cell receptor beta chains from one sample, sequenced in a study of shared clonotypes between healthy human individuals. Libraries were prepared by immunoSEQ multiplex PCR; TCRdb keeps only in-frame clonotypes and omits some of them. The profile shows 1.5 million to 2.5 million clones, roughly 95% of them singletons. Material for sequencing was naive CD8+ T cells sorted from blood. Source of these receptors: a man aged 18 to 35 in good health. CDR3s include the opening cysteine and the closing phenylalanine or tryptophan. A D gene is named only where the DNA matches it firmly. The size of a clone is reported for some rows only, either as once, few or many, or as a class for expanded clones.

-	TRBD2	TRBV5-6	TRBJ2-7	TGCGCCAGCAGCCAAGACCGGACTAGCGGATACGAGCAGTACTTC	CASSQDRTSGYEQYF
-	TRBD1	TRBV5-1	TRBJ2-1	TGCGCCAGCAGCTTGAACAGGGGGCTTTACAATGAGCAGTTCTTC	CASSLNRGLYNEQFF
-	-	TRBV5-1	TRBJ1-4	TGCGCCAGCAGCGAGCCCCGGGACACAGCAACTAATGAAAAACTGTTTTTT	CASSEPRDTATNEKLFF
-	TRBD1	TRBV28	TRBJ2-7	TGTGCCACTGAGACAGGGACCTACGAGCAGTACTTC	CATETGTYEQYF
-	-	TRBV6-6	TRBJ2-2	TGTGCCAGCAGTTACTCGATGGGCGGGGAGCTGTTTTTT	CASSYSMGGELFF
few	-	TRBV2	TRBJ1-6	TGTGCCAGCGTTGGGCAGGGATATAATTCACCCCTCCACTTT	CASVGQGYNSPLHF
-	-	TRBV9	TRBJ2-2	TGTGCCAGCAGCGGACCTTCGGGACACAACACCGGGGAGCTGTTTTTT	CASSGPSGHNTGELFF
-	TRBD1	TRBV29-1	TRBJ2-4	TGCAGCGTTGAAGACGGGACAGGGGAGGACATTCAGTACTTC	CSVEDGTGEDIQYF
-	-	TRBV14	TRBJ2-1	TGTGCCAGCAGCCAAATCCGGGGGACCGAGGACTACAATGAGCAGTTCTTC	CASSQIRGTEDYNEQFF
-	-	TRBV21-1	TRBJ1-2	TGTGCCAGCAGCAAAGCGCCGGGACCTAACTATGGCTACACCTTC	CASSKAPGPNYGYTF
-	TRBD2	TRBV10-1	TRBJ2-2	TGCGCCAGCAGTCCCTTCGGGGAGGGGACCGGGGAGCTGTTTTTT	CASSPFGEGTGELFF
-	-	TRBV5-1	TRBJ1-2	TGCGCCAGCAGCTCGGAGGGGAACCTGGAGGGCTACACCTTC	CASSSEGNLEGYTF
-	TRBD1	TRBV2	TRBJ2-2	TGTGCCAGCAGTGAAGCGACAGGGGGAGCCGACACCGGGGAGCTGTTTTTT	CASSEATGGADTGELFF
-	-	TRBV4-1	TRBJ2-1	TGCGCCAGCAGCCAACCTGGGACGGACAATGAGCAGTTCTTC	CASSQPGTDNEQFF
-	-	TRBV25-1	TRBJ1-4	TGTGCCAGCAGTGAATTCGAGGGTGTGGAATTATTTAATGAAAAACTGTTTTTT	CASSEFEGVELFNEKLFF
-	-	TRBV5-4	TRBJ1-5	TGTGCCAGCAGCTTGTGGGGGGAAGGGGGTCAGCCCCAGCATTTT	CASSLWGEGGQPQHF
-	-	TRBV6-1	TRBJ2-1	TGTGCCAGCAGTGAAGTCTTCAACAATGAGCAGTTCTTC	CASSEVFNNEQFF
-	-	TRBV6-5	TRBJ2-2	TGTGCCAGCAGTTACAGTGAGGGGTCCGGGGAGCTGTTTTTT	CASSYSEGSGELFF
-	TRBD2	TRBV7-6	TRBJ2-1	TGTGCCAGCAGCCCCGAGCGGGGGAACAATGAGCAGTTCTTC	CASSPERGNNEQFF
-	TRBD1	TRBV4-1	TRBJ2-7	TGCGCCAGCAGCCAAGACCCACAGGGGGCCTGGGGAGAGCAGTACTTC	CASSQDPQGAWGEQYF
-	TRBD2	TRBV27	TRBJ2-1	TGTGCCAGCAGCCTCGGGGTAGCGGGAGTCAATGAGCAGTTCTTC	CASSLGVAGVNEQFF
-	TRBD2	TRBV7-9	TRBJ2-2	TGTGCCAGCACCGGCGGGGGAAGTAACACCGGGGAGCTGTTTTTT	CASTGGGSNTGELFF
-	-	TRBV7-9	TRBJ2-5	TGTGCCAGCAGAGATTTCCAAGAGACCCAGTACTTC	CASRDFQETQYF
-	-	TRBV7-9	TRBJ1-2	TGTGCCAGCAGCTCAGACCTCTATGGCTACACCTTC	CASSSDLYGYTF
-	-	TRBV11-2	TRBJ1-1	TGTGCCAGCAGCCAGGGAGCAGAAGCTTTCTTT	CASSQGAEAFF
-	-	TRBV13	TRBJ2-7	TGTGCCAGCAGCCTCGGGACTTCACCCTACGAGCAGTACTTC	CASSLGTSPYEQYF
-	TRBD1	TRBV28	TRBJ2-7	TGTGCCAGTAGGGACAGGGGTCGCGACGAGCAGTACTTC	CASRDRGRDEQYF
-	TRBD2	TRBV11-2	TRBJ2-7	TGTGCCAGCAGCTCGGGACTAGCGGCCTACGAGCAGTACTTC	CASSSGLAAYEQYF
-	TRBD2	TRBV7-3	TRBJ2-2	TGTGCCAGCAGCTTAATAGCGGGGGGTAACACCGGGGAGCTGTTTTTT	CASSLIAGGNTGELFF
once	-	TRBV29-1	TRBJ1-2	TGCAGCGTTGAGACGATAGGGGGATGGAATGGCTACACCTTC	CSVETIGGWNGYTF
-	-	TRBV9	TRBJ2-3	TGTGCCAGCAGCGGCCCCGGTGGTGGCAGTCAGTGGACAGATACGCAGTATTTT	CASSGPGGGSQWTDTQYF
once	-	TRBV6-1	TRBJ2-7	TGTGCCAGCAGTGCGGATACGGACGAGCAGTACTTC	CASSADTDEQYF
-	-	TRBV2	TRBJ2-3	TGTGCCAGCAGTGATCTCGCCGCCAGCACAGATACGCAGTATTTT	CASSDLAASTDTQYF
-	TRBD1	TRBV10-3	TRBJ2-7	TGTGCCACCTCCGGGACAGAGAGCTCCTACGAGCAGTACTTC	CATSGTESSYEQYF
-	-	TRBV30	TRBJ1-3	TGTGCCTGGCTAGGACCTGGAAACACCATATATTTT	CAWLGPGNTIYF
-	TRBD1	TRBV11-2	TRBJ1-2	TGTGCCAGCAGCTTCCGACAGGGTTTAAACTATGGCTACACCTTC	CASSFRQGLNYGYTF
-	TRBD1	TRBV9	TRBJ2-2	TGTGCCAGCAGCCCAGACAGGGGGCAGGACACCGGGGAGCTGTTTTTT	CASSPDRGQDTGELFF
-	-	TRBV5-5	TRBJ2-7	TGTGCCAGCAGCCCCCGAGGCCACGAGCAGTACTTC	CASSPRGHEQYF
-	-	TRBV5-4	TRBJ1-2	TGTGCCAGCAGCTTATCGGACGACCTTCATGGCTACACCTTC	CASSLSDDLHGYTF
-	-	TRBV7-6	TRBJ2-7	TGTGCCAGCAGCTACCAGGGAATCGGTTACGAGCAGTACTTC	CASSYQGIGYEQYF
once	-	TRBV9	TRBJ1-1	TGTGCCAGCAACATGGGGGGCAGTGAAGCTTTCTTT	CASNMGGSEAFF
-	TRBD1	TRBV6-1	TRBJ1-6	TGTGCCAGCAGTGAGGGACAGAAGATCTCCTATAATTCACCCCTCCACTTT	CASSEGQKISYNSPLHF